The sequence of this T cell receptor (beta chain) was determined in a study of blood T cell repertoires in COVID-19. Study-level information: COVID-19 samples collected from the United States, Italy and Spain covered acute and convalescent phases. Sample material is recorded as cDNA or gDNA derived from T cells, B-cell-depleted T cells, or PBMCs.

Authors' methods: Nucleated cell counts were estimated from reference gene primer amplification. TCRdb's table, derived via immunoSEQ multiplex PCR, lists solely in-frame clones and lacks some. V, J and clone size derive from that table, while D and trimming were established from the DNA sequence. The sample records some 45,000 clones, approximately 85% being singletons. CDR3 length: 13 amino acids. V was pared by 10 bases and J by 3 bases, with 15 bases between. This receptor was taken from a woman of 80 years or more with acute or convalescent COVID-19. This chain uses TRBV12-3 or TRBV12-4 with TRBJ1-1, with D uncertain. The sequenced sample was peripheral blood. As DNA, the CDR3 is TGTGCCACCCGACAAGACCTCTACACTGAAGCTTTCTTT. This codes for CATRQDLYTEAFF.